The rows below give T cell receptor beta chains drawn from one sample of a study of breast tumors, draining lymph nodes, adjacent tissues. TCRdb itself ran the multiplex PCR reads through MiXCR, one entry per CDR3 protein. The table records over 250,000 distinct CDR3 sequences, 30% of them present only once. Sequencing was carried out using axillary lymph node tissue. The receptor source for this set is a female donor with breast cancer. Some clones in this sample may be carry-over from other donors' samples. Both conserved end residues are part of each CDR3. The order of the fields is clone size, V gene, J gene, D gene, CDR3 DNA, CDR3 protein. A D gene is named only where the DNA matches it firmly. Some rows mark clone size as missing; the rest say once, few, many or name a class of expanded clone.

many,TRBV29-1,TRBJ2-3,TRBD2,TGCAGCGTTGGGCGGGAGGTCGCAGATACGCAGTATTTT,CSVGREVADTQYF
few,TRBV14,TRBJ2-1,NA,TGTGCCAGCAGCCAATTGGGGAGATCCATAGCGTTTTTCCCCTACAATGAGCAGTTCTTC,CASSQLGRSIAFFPYNEQFF
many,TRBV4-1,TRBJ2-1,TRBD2,TGCGCCAGCAGCCAAGAGGGGACTAGCGGATCCAATGAGCAGTTCTTC,CASSQEGTSGSNEQFF
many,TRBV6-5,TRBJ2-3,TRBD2,TGTGCCAGCAGCCCTCTAGCGGGAGGCACAGATACGCAGTATTTT,CASSPLAGGTDTQYF
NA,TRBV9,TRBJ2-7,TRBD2,TGTGCCAGCAGCCAAGCCAGCGGGAGTTACGAGCAGTACTTC,CASSQASGSYEQYF
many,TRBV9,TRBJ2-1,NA,TGTGCCAGCAGCTCCTACAGGGTGTTGGGTGTAAATGAGCAGTTCTTC,CASSSYRVLGVNEQFF
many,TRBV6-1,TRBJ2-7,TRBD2,TGTGCCAGCAGTGACAGAGGACTAGCGGGAACCCCCTACGAGCAGTACTTC,CASSDRGLAGTPYEQYF
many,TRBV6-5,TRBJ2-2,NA,TGTGCCAGCAGGACATCTAACGGGGAGCTGTTTTTT,CASRTSNGELFF
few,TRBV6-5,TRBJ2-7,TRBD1,TGTGCCAGCAGTAAAGGGGACAGTGCCTACGAGCAGTACTTC,CASSKGDSAYEQYF
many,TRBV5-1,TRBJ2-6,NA,TGCGCCAGCAGCTTGCGGTGGGGGTGGGACTCTGGGGCCAACGTCCTGACTTTC,CASSLRWGWDSGANVLTF
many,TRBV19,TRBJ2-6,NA,TGTGCCAGTAGTATCGCTGGGGCCAACGTCCTGACTTTC,CASSIAGANVLTF
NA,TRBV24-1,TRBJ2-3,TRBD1,TGTGCCACCAGTGAAGTCAGGACAGGGAAATATACGCAGTATTTT,CATSEVRTGKYTQYF
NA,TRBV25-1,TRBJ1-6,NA,TGTGCCAACGAACGAATGGCGTCACCCCTCCACTTT,CANERMASPLHF
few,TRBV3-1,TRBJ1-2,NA,TGTGCCAGCAGCCTCCGGGATAACTATGGCTACACCTTC,CASSLRDNYGYTF
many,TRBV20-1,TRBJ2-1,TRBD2,TGCAGTGCTAGAGATGGGGGACTAGCGGTCCGACCTTACAATGAGCAGTTCTTC,CSARDGGLAVRPYNEQFF
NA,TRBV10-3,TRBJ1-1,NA,TGTGCCATCAGGGAATTTAACACTGAAGCTTTCTTT,CAIREFNTEAFF
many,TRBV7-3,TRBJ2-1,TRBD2,TGTGCCAGCAGCCTCCCTAGCGGGTTGGACTACAATGAGCAGTTCTTC,CASSLPSGLDYNEQFF
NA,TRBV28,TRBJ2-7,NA,TGTGCCAGCAGTTTATCCAGGGGACCACGTAGCTCCTACGAGCAGTACTTC,CASSLSRGPRSSYEQYF
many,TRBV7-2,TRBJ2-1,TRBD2,TGTGCCAGCAGCTTACGGGCTAGCGGGTATAGGGACAATGAGCAGTTCTTC,CASSLRASGYRDNEQFF
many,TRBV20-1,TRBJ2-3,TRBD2,TGCAGTGCCACATTAGCGGGAGGCCGGGGTGATACGCAGTATTTT,CSATLAGGRGDTQYF
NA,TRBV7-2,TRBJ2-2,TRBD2,TGTGCCAGCAGCTTAGGGAGGCTAGCGGGGGACACCGGGGAGCTGTTTTTT,CASSLGRLAGDTGELFF
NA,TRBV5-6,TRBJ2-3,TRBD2,TGTGCCAGCAGCTTGCGAGCGGGAGGCGCAGATACGCAGTATTTT,CASSLRAGGADTQYF
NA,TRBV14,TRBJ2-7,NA,TGTGCCAGCAGCCAAGTTCGGGGGAGCTACGAGCAGTCCTTC,CASSQVRGSYEQSF
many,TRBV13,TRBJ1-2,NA,TGTGCCAGCAGCACCCTGACAGATTACTATGGCTACACCTTC,CASSTLTDYYGYTF
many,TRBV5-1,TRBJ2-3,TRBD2,TGCGCCAGCACTAAGGCAGATAGCGGGAGACTGGTGACGCAGTATTTT,CASTKADSGRLVTQYF
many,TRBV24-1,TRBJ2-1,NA,TGTGCCACCAGTGATGCGGGTCGGGGTGAGCAGTTCTTC,CATSDAGRGEQFF
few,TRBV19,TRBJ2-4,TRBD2,TGTGCCAGTAGTAAACGGGAGGGGGTTGGAAACATTCAGTACTTC,CASSKREGVGNIQYF
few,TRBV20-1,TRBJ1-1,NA,TGCAGTGCTAGAGGGGGGCGGTTGAGCCACACTGAAGCTTTCTTT,CSARGGRLSHTEAFF
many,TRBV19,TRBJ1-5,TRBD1,TGTGCCAGTAGACAACAACAGGGGGCCGGCAATCAGCCCCAGCATTTT,CASRQQQGAGNQPQHF
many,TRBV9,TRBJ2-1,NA,TGTGCCAGCAGCGTAGGGCTAGCCGAGAGTGAGAATGAGCAGTTCTTC,CASSVGLAESENEQFF
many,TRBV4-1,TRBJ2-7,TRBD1,TGCGCCAGCAGCCAAGGGGGGACAGGTTCCCACGAGCAGTACTTC,CASSQGGTGSHEQYF
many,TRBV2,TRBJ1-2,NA,TGTGCCAGCAGTGAAATCCGATTGAACTATGGCTACACCTTC,CASSEIRLNYGYTF
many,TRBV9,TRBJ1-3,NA,TGTGCCAGCAGCGTAGGATGGGGGCCGGGAAACACCATATATTTT,CASSVGWGPGNTIYF
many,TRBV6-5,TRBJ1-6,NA,TGTGCCAGCAGTCGGGGGAATAATTCACCCCTCCACTTT,CASSRGNNSPLHF
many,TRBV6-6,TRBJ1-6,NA,TGTGCCAGCAGTTACTCGAACAGGGACAATTCACCCCTCCACTTT,CASSYSNRDNSPLHF
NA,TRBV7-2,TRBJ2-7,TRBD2,TGTGCCAGCAGCCTTAGCGGGGCCACATCCTACGAGCAGTACTTC,CASSLSGATSYEQYF
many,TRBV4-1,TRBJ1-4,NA,TGCGCCAGCAGCCAAGAAGAACGGACAACAACTAATGAAAAACTGTTTTTT,CASSQEERTTTNEKLFF
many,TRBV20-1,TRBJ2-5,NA,TGCAGTGCTAGAGTATTGTCACAGCTCCAAGAGACCCAGTACTTC,CSARVLSQLQETQYF
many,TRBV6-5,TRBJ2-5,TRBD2,TGTGCCAGCAGGGTAGGACTAGCGAAGATCCAAGAGACCCAGTACTTC,CASRVGLAKIQETQYF
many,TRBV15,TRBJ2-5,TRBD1,TGTGCCACCAGCAGAGAATTACAGGGGCAAGAGACCCAGTACTTC,CATSRELQGQETQYF
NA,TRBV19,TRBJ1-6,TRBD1,TGTGCCAGTAGAGGGGGACAGGGGGCGAGGTCCTATAATTCACCCCTCCACTTT,CASRGGQGARSYNSPLHF
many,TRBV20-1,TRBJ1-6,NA,TGCAGTGCTAGAGATCAAGGCCCATCATATAATTCACCCCTCCACTTT,CSARDQGPSYNSPLHF
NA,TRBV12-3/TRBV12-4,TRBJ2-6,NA,TGTGCCAGCAGTTTAGGACCCAACTCTGGGGCCAACGTCCTGACTTTC,CASSLGPNSGANVLTF
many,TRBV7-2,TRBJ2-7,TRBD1,TGTGCCAGCAGCCCGCTACCGTCGACAGGGGCCTCACGCTCCTACGAGCAGTACTTC,CASSPLPSTGASRSYEQYF
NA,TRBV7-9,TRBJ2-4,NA,TGTGCCAGCAGCTTAAGTGGTAAGGGCGACATTCAGTACTTC,CASSLSGKGDIQYF
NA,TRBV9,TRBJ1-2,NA,TGTGCCAGCAGCGTAGGGGCTAGTAACTATGGCTACACCTTC,CASSVGASNYGYTF
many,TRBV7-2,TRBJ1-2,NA,TGTGCCAGCAGCCCATCAATTCCCGGGACATCCCTCTATGGCTACACCTTC,CASSPSIPGTSLYGYTF
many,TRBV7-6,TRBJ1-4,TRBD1,TGTGCCAGCAGCTTAGGATCAGGGGGACGTAATGAAAAACTGTTTTTT,CASSLGSGGRNEKLFF
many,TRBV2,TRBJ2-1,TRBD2,TGTGCCAGCAACCTAGCGGGAGACAATGAGCAGTTCTTC,CASNLAGDNEQFF